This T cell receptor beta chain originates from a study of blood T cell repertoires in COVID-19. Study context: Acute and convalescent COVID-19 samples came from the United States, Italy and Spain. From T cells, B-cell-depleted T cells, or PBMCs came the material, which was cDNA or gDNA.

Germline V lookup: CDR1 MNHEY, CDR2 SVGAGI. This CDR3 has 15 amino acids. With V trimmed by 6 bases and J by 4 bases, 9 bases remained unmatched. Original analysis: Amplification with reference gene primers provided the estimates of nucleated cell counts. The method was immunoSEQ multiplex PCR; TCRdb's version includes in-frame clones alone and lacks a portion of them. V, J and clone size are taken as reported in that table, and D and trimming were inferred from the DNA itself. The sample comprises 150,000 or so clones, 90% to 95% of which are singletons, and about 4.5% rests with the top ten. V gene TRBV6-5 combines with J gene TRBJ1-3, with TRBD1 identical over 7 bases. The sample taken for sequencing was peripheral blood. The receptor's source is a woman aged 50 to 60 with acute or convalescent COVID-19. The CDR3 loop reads CASSRGTASGNTIYF. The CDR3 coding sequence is TGTGCCAGCAGCCGAGGGACAGCGTCGGGAAACACCATATATTTT.